The present T cell receptor (beta chain) was sequenced within a study of T-cell memory formation after mild COVID-19. Across the study: The study found TCR clusters largely donor specific.

This clonotype was counted a few times. The TCR alpha and TCR beta cDNA libraries, bearing sample barcodes and UMIs, were generated by 5'RACE using constant-segment primers. Each CDR3 protein gets one entry after TCRdb re-called the 5' RACE reads with MiXCR. This sample has approximately 150,000 distinct CDR3 sequences, with 15% to 20% found just once. Per germline, CDR1 SGDLS and CDR2 YYNGEE. The CDR3 spans 15 residues. V lost 4 bases to trimming and J lost 4 bases; unmatched junction nucleotides: 6. The sequence derives from an adult woman who had mild COVID-19 (a few samples of this study predate the infection). Cell type and time point are not known. This rearrangement joins TRBV9 to TRBJ2-1; TRBD2 matches 9 bases. The specimen was PBMCs or a T cell subset sorted from them (not recorded which). CDR3 in amino acids: CASSPLAGSYNEQFF. The DNA of the CDR3 is TGTGCCAGCAGCCCGCTAGCGGGGAGTTACAATGAGCAGTTCTTC.